This is a list of T cell receptor beta chains from one sample in a study of blood T cell repertoires in COVID-19. Method: immunoSEQ multiplex PCR; TCRdb's copy keeps in-frame clones and lacks some. The table includes over 150,000 clones, around four fifths detected once. Sequencing was carried out using peripheral blood. The receptors shown here come from a woman of 80 years or more with active or convalescent COVID-19. CDR3s include the opening cysteine and the closing phenylalanine or tryptophan. The order of the fields is V gene, clone size, J gene, D gene, CDR3 DNA, CDR3 protein. A D gene is named only where the DNA matches it firmly. Size is omitted from some rows. Given values are once, few, many or a class for expanded clones.

v_call: TRBV11-3; clone_size: -; j_call: TRBJ2-2; d_call: -; cdr3_nt: TGTGCCAGCAGCTTAGGGACCCACGAGGGCACCGGGGAGCTGTTTTTT; cdr3_aa: CASSLGTHEGTGELFF
v_call: TRBV7-2; clone_size: -; j_call: TRBJ1-4; d_call: -; cdr3_nt: TGTGCCAGCAGCCTTGGACAGACCGGCTTGTTTGGAAAACTGTTTTTT; cdr3_aa: CASSLGQTGLFGKLFF
v_call: TRBV18; clone_size: -; j_call: TRBJ1-1; d_call: TRBD1; cdr3_nt: TGTGCCAGCTCAACAACCGGGACAGGGGCCACTGAAGCTTTCTTT; cdr3_aa: CASSTTGTGATEAFF
v_call: TRBV27; clone_size: -; j_call: TRBJ2-7; d_call: -; cdr3_nt: TGTGCCAGCAGCCTCGGACAAAACTCCTACGAGCAGTACTTC; cdr3_aa: CASSLGQNSYEQYF
v_call: TRBV7-6; clone_size: -; j_call: TRBJ2-7; d_call: TRBD1; cdr3_nt: TGTGCCAGCAGCTTAGCCCCGACAGGGACGAGGAACGAGCAGTACTTC; cdr3_aa: CASSLAPTGTRNEQYF
v_call: TRBV5-8; clone_size: -; j_call: TRBJ2-4; d_call: -; cdr3_nt: TGTGCCAGCAGCCCGTGGACATTAGCCAAAAACATTCAGTACTTC; cdr3_aa: CASSPWTLAKNIQYF
v_call: TRBV4-3; clone_size: -; j_call: TRBJ1-6; d_call: -; cdr3_nt: TGCGCCAGCAGCCAAGTCAAGGGGTCACCCCTCCACTTT; cdr3_aa: CASSQVKGSPLHF
v_call: TRBV11-2; clone_size: -; j_call: TRBJ1-2; d_call: TRBD1; cdr3_nt: TGTGCCAGCAGCTTAAACCGACAGGGTAACAACTATGGCTACACCTTC; cdr3_aa: CASSLNRQGNNYGYTF
v_call: TRBV7-8; clone_size: few; j_call: TRBJ1-5; d_call: -; cdr3_nt: TGTGCCAGCAGCCCCCGTCCCGAGAGCAATCAGCCCCAGCATTTT; cdr3_aa: CASSPRPESNQPQHF
v_call: TRBV18; clone_size: -; j_call: TRBJ1-1; d_call: TRBD1; cdr3_nt: TGTGCCAGCTCACCGGGACAGGGGGCGAGGACTGAAGCTTTCTTT; cdr3_aa: CASSPGQGARTEAFF
v_call: TRBV25-1; clone_size: -; j_call: TRBJ2-3; d_call: -; cdr3_nt: TGTGCCAGCAGCCGAATGGGGGGTGGTTTCTCTAGCACAGATACGCAGTATTTT; cdr3_aa: CASSRMGGGFSSTDTQYF
v_call: TRBV12-3/TRBV12-4; clone_size: -; j_call: TRBJ1-2; d_call: -; cdr3_nt: TGTGCCAGCAGTTTAGACGGGTCCTATGGCTACACCTTC; cdr3_aa: CASSLDGSYGYTF
v_call: TRBV6-2/TRBV6-3; clone_size: -; j_call: TRBJ1-2; d_call: -; cdr3_nt: TGTGCCAGCAGTTACGACAGCACCTTCTATGGCTACACCTTC; cdr3_aa: CASSYDSTFYGYTF
v_call: TRBV10-3; clone_size: -; j_call: TRBJ1-3; d_call: TRBD1; cdr3_nt: TGTGCCATTATGGGACAGGCAGACTCTGGAAACACCATATATTTT; cdr3_aa: CAIMGQADSGNTIYF
v_call: TRBV19; clone_size: -; j_call: TRBJ1-2; d_call: -; cdr3_nt: TGTGCCAGTAGTATCGAACAGGGCGGGGGCTACACCTTC; cdr3_aa: CASSIEQGGGYTF
v_call: TRBV6-5; clone_size: -; j_call: TRBJ2-1; d_call: TRBD1; cdr3_nt: TGTGCCAGCAGCTACAGGGGGCTATCGTACAATGAGCAGTTCTTC; cdr3_aa: CASSYRGLSYNEQFF
v_call: TRBV5-1; clone_size: -; j_call: TRBJ2-7; d_call: -; cdr3_nt: TGCGCCAGCAGCCCAACCGGGACAACTATCAACGAGCAGTACTTC; cdr3_aa: CASSPTGTTINEQYF
v_call: TRBV9; clone_size: -; j_call: TRBJ2-7; d_call: -; cdr3_nt: TGTGCCAGCAGCCCCCAGGGTAGTCGATACGAGCAGTACTTC; cdr3_aa: CASSPQGSRYEQYF
v_call: TRBV6-5; clone_size: -; j_call: TRBJ2-7; d_call: TRBD1; cdr3_nt: TGTGCCAGCAGCTTATGGACAGGGGGCCGGGAGCAGTACTTC; cdr3_aa: CASSLWTGGREQYF
v_call: TRBV2; clone_size: few; j_call: TRBJ2-3; d_call: TRBD2; cdr3_nt: TGTGCCAGCAGGGCGAAAAGCGAGCCCATTAGCGGGGGATTCACAGATACGCAGTATTTT; cdr3_aa: CASRAKSEPISGGFTDTQYF
v_call: TRBV12-3/TRBV12-4; clone_size: -; j_call: TRBJ1-3; d_call: -; cdr3_nt: TGTGCCAGCAGCCAGGGTTCCACCATATATTTT; cdr3_aa: CASSQGSTIYF
v_call: TRBV7-9; clone_size: -; j_call: TRBJ2-3; d_call: TRBD2; cdr3_nt: TGTGCCAGCAGCTCCGGGAGGGTCGGCACAGATACGCAGTATTTT; cdr3_aa: CASSSGRVGTDTQYF
v_call: TRBV15; clone_size: -; j_call: TRBJ2-5; d_call: TRBD2; cdr3_nt: TGTGCCACCAGCAGAGATTTTCCTTCCCTGACGGGAGGAGAGACCCAGTACTTC; cdr3_aa: CATSRDFPSLTGGETQYF
v_call: TRBV19; clone_size: -; j_call: TRBJ2-2; d_call: TRBD1; cdr3_nt: TGTGCCAGTAGTATTTCCGGGACAGGGGGAACCGGGGAGCTGTTTTTT; cdr3_aa: CASSISGTGGTGELFF
v_call: TRBV4-3; clone_size: -; j_call: TRBJ2-2; d_call: TRBD1; cdr3_nt: TGCGCCAGCAGCCAAGACGGGACAGACACCGGGGAGCTGTTTTTT; cdr3_aa: CASSQDGTDTGELFF
v_call: TRBV5-5; clone_size: -; j_call: TRBJ1-1; d_call: -; cdr3_nt: TGTGCCAGCAGCTTGGTCGGGTTTGGTGTAGCTTTCTTT; cdr3_aa: CASSLVGFGVAFF
v_call: TRBV13; clone_size: -; j_call: TRBJ1-2; d_call: TRBD1; cdr3_nt: TGTGCCAGCAGCTTGTCACAGGGGGGAACTAACTATGGCTACACCTTC; cdr3_aa: CASSLSQGGTNYGYTF
v_call: TRBV5-1; clone_size: -; j_call: TRBJ1-2; d_call: TRBD1; cdr3_nt: TGCGCCAGCGCCCAGGGAGTAGGGACAGGGGCCGAAGGCTACACCTTC; cdr3_aa: CASAQGVGTGAEGYTF
v_call: TRBV6-5; clone_size: -; j_call: TRBJ2-7; d_call: -; cdr3_nt: TGTGCCAGCAGTTACGGGGGCAGTAACTACGAGCAGTACTTC; cdr3_aa: CASSYGGSNYEQYF
v_call: TRBV2; clone_size: -; j_call: TRBJ1-2; d_call: TRBD1; cdr3_nt: TGTGCCAGCAGTGGGGACAGCTTTAACTATGGCTACACCTTC; cdr3_aa: CASSGDSFNYGYTF
v_call: TRBV12-5; clone_size: -; j_call: TRBJ1-5; d_call: -; cdr3_nt: TGTGCTAGTGGCGCGGGGAGCAATCAGCCCCAGCATTTT; cdr3_aa: CASGAGSNQPQHF
v_call: TRBV14; clone_size: -; j_call: TRBJ1-1; d_call: -; cdr3_nt: TGTGCCAGCAGCCGCAACGCGGGCTACACTGAAGCTTTCTTT; cdr3_aa: CASSRNAGYTEAFF
v_call: TRBV7-3; clone_size: -; j_call: TRBJ2-2; d_call: -; cdr3_nt: TGTGCCAGCAGCTCCCTTCGGGGTAGTGGGGAGCTGTTTTTT; cdr3_aa: CASSSLRGSGELFF
v_call: TRBV29-1; clone_size: -; j_call: TRBJ2-1; d_call: -; cdr3_nt: TGCAGCGTTGAACCCATGCAGGGAATGCAGTTCTTC; cdr3_aa: CSVEPMQGMQFF
v_call: TRBV7-2; clone_size: -; j_call: TRBJ1-2; d_call: -; cdr3_nt: TGTGCCAGCAGCCAAGAGATTCTCTATGGCTACACCTTC; cdr3_aa: CASSQEILYGYTF
v_call: TRBV5-1; clone_size: -; j_call: TRBJ2-5; d_call: -; cdr3_nt: TGCGCCAGCAGGGAGGCCTTTCAAGAGACCCAGTACTTC; cdr3_aa: CASREAFQETQYF
v_call: TRBV14; clone_size: -; j_call: TRBJ1-2; d_call: -; cdr3_nt: TGTGCCAGCAGCCCGGGAGCATTGGGCTACACCTTC; cdr3_aa: CASSPGALGYTF
v_call: TRBV7-2; clone_size: -; j_call: TRBJ1-2; d_call: -; cdr3_nt: TGTGCCAGCAGCCCCTCAAGTTTCGTGGGGGCTCACTATGGCTACACCTTC; cdr3_aa: CASSPSSFVGAHYGYTF
v_call: TRBV9; clone_size: -; j_call: TRBJ1-1; d_call: -; cdr3_nt: TGTGCCAGCAGCGTAGCCCCCAGGGACACTGAAGCTTTCTTT; cdr3_aa: CASSVAPRDTEAFF
v_call: TRBV19; clone_size: -; j_call: TRBJ2-7; d_call: -; cdr3_nt: TGTGCCAGTAGTATAACCGGGTTCGGCGAGCAGTACTTC; cdr3_aa: CASSITGFGEQYF
v_call: TRBV19; clone_size: -; j_call: TRBJ1-5; d_call: -; cdr3_nt: TGTGCCAGTAGCAGAATTACAGGAGAGGTACAGCCCCAGCATTTT; cdr3_aa: CASSRITGEVQPQHF
v_call: TRBV12-3/TRBV12-4; clone_size: -; j_call: TRBJ1-2; d_call: -; cdr3_nt: TGTGCCAGCAGTTTAGGTCTATGGGGCTACACCTTC; cdr3_aa: CASSLGLWGYTF
v_call: TRBV5-1; clone_size: -; j_call: TRBJ1-3; d_call: TRBD1; cdr3_nt: TGCGCCAGCAGCATGGGGACAGGGGGCCACTCTGGAAACACCATATATTTT; cdr3_aa: CASSMGTGGHSGNTIYF
v_call: TRBV3-1/TRBV3-2; clone_size: -; j_call: TRBJ1-1; d_call: TRBD1; cdr3_nt: TGTGCCAGCAGCCCCGGGACAGGGGGATTGAACACTGAAGCTTTCTTT; cdr3_aa: CASSPGTGGLNTEAFF
v_call: TRBV27; clone_size: -; j_call: TRBJ2-7; d_call: -; cdr3_nt: TGTGCCAGCAGTTTCTTCCCCCCGGAGAAGGTAGAATACGAGCAGTACTTC; cdr3_aa: CASSFFPPEKVEYEQYF
v_call: TRBV5-1; clone_size: -; j_call: TRBJ2-3; d_call: TRBD1; cdr3_nt: TGCGCCAGCAGCCGTGGACAGGGGAGGGTAGTTAGTACAGATACGCAGTATTTT; cdr3_aa: CASSRGQGRVVSTDTQYF
v_call: TRBV6-6; clone_size: few; j_call: TRBJ2-3; d_call: -; cdr3_nt: TGTGCCAGCTTGGCCCGTAGTAGCTCAGATACGCAGTATTTT; cdr3_aa: CASLARSSSDTQYF
v_call: TRBV13; clone_size: once; j_call: TRBJ2-7; d_call: TRBD2; cdr3_nt: TGTGCCAGCAGCTTAGAAGGGAGGGACTACGAGCAGTACTTC; cdr3_aa: CASSLEGRDYEQYF